Below, 17 T cell receptor beta chains from the same sample are listed, as sequenced in a study of T cell repertoires in cytomegalovirus infection. TCRdb recomputed calls from the reads with MiXCR, one row per CDR3 protein. This sample carries under 90,000 distinct CDR3 sequences, about half of them seen once, and the ten largest clones take approximately 93%. The antigens these receptors bind are not known. The sample was CD8+ T cells from cultured PBMCs, taken from culture after CMV antigen stimulation. The source is a human donor in good health (CMV status not recorded). Some clones in this sample may be carry-over from other donors' samples.

This rearrangement joins TRBV7-6 to TRBJ1-3, with no clear D. CDR3 length equals 15 residues. The V gene's germline CDR1 is SGHVS and CDR2 FNYEAQ. V was shortened by 5 bases and J by 0 bases, with 11 bases between the two germline ends. The DNA of the CDR3 is TGTGCCAGCAGCCCCCAAAGGGACTCTGGAAACACCATATATTTT. Translating gives CASSPQRDSGNTIYF.

This clonotype was found a few times. The chain couples TRBV6-1 to TRBJ2-7; D ambiguous. The germline V gene has CDR1 MNHNS and CDR2 SASEGT. The CDR3 runs 12 residues. The V and J ends lost 7 bases and 7 bases respectively, with 14 bases between them. CDR3 nucleotides: TGTGCCAGCAAGGAACCGGGTCGTGAGCAGTACTTC. Protein: CASKEPGREQYF.

The chain carries TRBV27 and TRBJ2-7; tentatively, D is TRBD1 or TRBD2 (5 bases each). CDR1 and CDR2 from the germline V gene are MNHEY and SMNVEV (reference sequence). The CDR3 is 14 residues long. The V and J ends lost 5 bases and 2 bases respectively, with 13 bases between them. The CDR3, as DNA: TGTGCCAGCAGTCCCCGGGACGGGACCTACGAGCAGTACTTC. Protein: CASSPRDGTYEQYF.

The chain has TRBV2 and TRBJ1-1; 7 bases fit TRBD1. CDR1 is SNHLY and CDR2 is FYNNEI in the germline V gene. This CDR3 has 12 residues. Losses at the gene ends were 7 bases for V and 10 bases for J; bases not matched to a gene: 9. The DNA of the CDR3 is TGTGCCAGCATCGCGACAGGGTTGGGAGCTTTCTTT. The encoded protein is CASIATGLGAFF.

In its sample, this clonotype was seen a few times. V gene TRBV27 combines with J gene TRBJ1-5; 7 nucleotides agree with TRBD1. CDR3 length equals 14 residues. The germline V gene encodes CDR1 MNHEY and CDR2 SMNVEV (reference sequence). Trimming removed 4 bases from V and 9 bases from J; junction bases left unmatched: 9. The CDR3, as DNA: TGTGCCAGCAGTTACGGGACAGCCGGTGCGCCCCAGCATTTT. Translated, it gives CASSYGTAGAPQHF.

This chain connects TRBV9 to TRBJ2-7, with D maybe TRBD1 (6 bases). V dropped 3 bases and J dropped 2 bases, with 15 bases sitting between them. Germline loops: CDR1 SGDLS, CDR2 YYNGEE. The CDR3 loop spans 15 amino acids. CDR3 protein: CASSANPGTPYEQYF. The CDR3, as DNA: TGTGCCAGCAGCGCAAATCCCGGGACACCCTACGAGCAGTACTTC.

This clonotype was observed a few times. The V call is TRBV7-9, the J call TRBJ1-2; no clear D gene. The V gene lost 4 bases and the J gene lost 2 bases, with 14 bases spanning the gap. This CDR3 comprises 15 residues. In germline, CDR1 is SEHNR, CDR2 FQNEAQ (reference sequence). The CDR3 sequence: CASSSIGGENYGYTF. CDR3 nucleotides: TGTGCCAGCAGCTCAATAGGCGGGGAGAACTATGGCTACACCTTC.

V usage is TRBV12-5 and J usage is TRBJ2-7; 9 bases line up with TRBD1. Germline lookup yields CDR1 LGHNT and CDR2 FRNRAP. Trimming removed 8 bases from V and 5 bases from J; junction bases left unmatched: 13. The CDR3 runs 15 residues. The CDR3 region has the DNA TGTGCTAGTCATCCGGAGAACAGGGGGCCGCACGAGCAGTACTTC. Protein product: CASHPENRGPHEQYF.

This chain uses TRBV25-1 with TRBJ1-4, with D possibly matching TRBD1 (6 bases). Germline CDR1 and CDR2: MGHDK and SYGVNS. V gave up 7 bases and J gave up 6 bases, with 12 bases separating them. The CDR3 totals 13 residues. Here the CDR3 DNA reads TGTGCCAGCACGGGACAAGGCTATGAAAAACTGTTTTTT. It translates to CASTGQGYEKLFF.

This clonotype was found a few times. The chain joins TRBV7-9 to TRBJ2-5, with TRBD1 identical over 12 bases. Germline lookup yields CDR1 SEHNR and CDR2 FQNEAQ (reference sequence). Germline trimming cut 5 bases from V and 4 bases from J; bases unmatched to any gene: 23. There are 21 residues in the CDR3. The CDR3 is CASSLYSFRDRGRGGRETQYF. The CDR3 nucleotides read TGTGCCAGCAGCCTATACTCCTTCCGGGACAGGGGGCGCGGTGGACGAGAGACCCAGTACTTC.

This clonotype was recorded a few times. The rearrangement uses TRBV12-3 or TRBV12-4 and TRBJ2-3, with D possibly being TRBD1 (5 bases). The CDR3 runs to 15 residues. V lost 5 bases and J lost 1, with 13 bases in between. This CDR3 is CASSPGMYRTDTQYF. The CDR3 DNA sequence: TGTGCCAGCAGTCCAGGGATGTATCGCACAGATACGCAGTATTTT.

This clonotype has a handful of counts. The genes are TRBV27 and TRBJ2-2; unclear D gene. This CDR3 is 17 amino acids long. Germline assignment: CDR1 MNHEY and CDR2 SMNVEV (reference sequence). The ends were cut back, 5 bases at V and 5 bases at J, with 21 bases in the middle. Here the CDR3 reads CASSKDSLFVVTGELFF. Here the CDR3 DNA reads TGTGCCAGCAGTAAAGACTCTTTGTTCGTCGTGACCGGGGAGCTGTTTTTT.

The gene calls are TRBV7-8 and TRBJ2-5; D is ambiguous. This CDR3 region has 13 residues. CDR1 is SGHVS and CDR2 is FQNEAQ in the germline V gene. The V end was cut by 1 base, the J end by 4 bases, with 7 bases between. CDR3 loop: CASSLDPGETQYF. Written as DNA, the CDR3 is TGTGCCAGCAGCTTAGATCCAGGAGAGACCCAGTACTTC.

The chain uses TRBV28 and TRBJ2-5, with D perhaps being TRBD1 or TRBD2 (6 bases each). The CDR3 contains 14 residues. Trimming removed 7 bases at V and 5 bases at J, with 17 bases between. Germline V gives CDR1 MDHEN, CDR2 SYDVKM. The CDR3 region is CASKGGKALETQYF. CDR3 nucleotides: TGTGCCAGCAAAGGGGGGAAAGCTTTGGAGACCCAGTACTTC.

This chain joins TRBV11-2 and TRBJ2-3, with D possibly called TRBD1 or TRBD2 (5 bases each). This CDR3 is 14 amino acids long. Germline V gene data show CDR1 as SGHAT and CDR2 as FQNNGV. V lost 0 bases, J lost 5 bases, and 9 bases lay in between. The CDR3 region has the DNA TGTGCCAGCAGCTTAGACGGGGACGGAGATACGCAGTATTTT. This sequence encodes CASSLDGDGDTQYF.

The chain links TRBV10-3 to TRBJ1-6; D not resolved. Deletions cut 6 bases from V and 0 bases from J, with 6 bases between. This CDR3 comprises 14 residues. Germline V CDR1 and CDR2: ENHRY, SYGVKD. DNA for the CDR3: TGTGCCATCAGCGATAGCTCCTATAATTCACCCCTCCACTTT. Protein sequence: CAISDSSYNSPLHF.

The rearrangement links TRBV6-6 to TRBJ1-4; perhaps TRBD1 as D (6 bases). The V gene lost 4 bases and the J gene lost 8 bases, with 14 bases spanning the gap. Germline loops: CDR1 MNHNY, CDR2 SVGAGI (reference sequence). This CDR3 is 14 amino acids long. The CDR3 DNA follows: TGTGCCAGCAGTTTCCCACGACAGGACGAAAAACTGTTTTTT. It codes for CASSFPRQDEKLFF.